The 5 T cell receptor beta chains below come from one sample, sequenced in a study of shared clonotypes between healthy human individuals. The repertoire was sequenced with immunoSEQ multiplex PCR; TCRdb's copy has only in-frame clones and lacks some. The sample shows about 1,800,000 clones, about 95% of them seen only once. Naive CD8 cells, CD45RO-negative and positively selected for CCR7, excluded terminally differentiated effector memory CD45RA+ cells. Source material: naive CD8+ T cells sorted from blood. The receptor source for this set is a man aged 18 to 29 in good health.

This rearrangement joins TRBV7-6 to TRBJ1-2, with D possibly matching TRBD1 (5 bases). The CDR3 is made up of 13 amino acids. Per the germline V gene, CDR1 is SGHVS and CDR2 is FNYEAQ. Trimming left V 4 bases short and J 6 bases short, with 12 bases between. CDR3 sequence reads: CASSYGDADGYTF. For the CDR3, the DNA is TGTGCCAGCAGCTACGGGGACGCTGATGGCTACACCTTC.

On this clone itself: The same CDR3 also results from other DNA sequences found in this sample. The genes are TRBV6-6 and TRBJ2-1; no clear D gene. The CDR3 is 12 residues long. Germline V gene lookup returns CDR1 MNHNY and CDR2 SVGAGI (reference sequence). The V end was cut by 5 bases, the J end by 6 bases, with 8 bases between. CDR3 DNA: TGTGCCAGCAGTCACCCTGGCAATGAGCAGTTCTTC. It codes for CASSHPGNEQFF.

The chain carries TRBV27 and TRBJ1-4; D gene unclear. V was cut by 5 bases and J by 8 bases, with 21 bases left in between. Germline V CDR1 and CDR2: MNHEY, SMNVEV (reference sequence). There are 16 residues in the CDR3. The CDR3 sequence: CASSPSIGEHLEKLFF. CDR3 nucleotides: TGTGCCAGCAGTCCGTCCATCGGGGAGCATTTGGAAAAACTGTTTTTT.

This chain uses TRBV9 with TRBJ1-1; D remains ambiguous. The V end lost 0 bases, the J end lost 4 bases, and 10 bases lay between the germline ends. The CDR3 is made up of 14 amino acids. The germline CDR1 and CDR2 sequences are SGDLS and YYNGEE. The CDR3, as DNA: TGTGCCAGCAGCGTAGTATCCGAAGGCACTGAAGCTTTCTTT. Its translation: CASSVVSEGTEAFF.

The chain couples TRBV7-9 to TRBJ2-7; TRBD1 aligns across 9 bases. Per the germline V gene, CDR1 is SEHNR and CDR2 is FQNEAQ (reference sequence). The junction had 10 bases not matched to a gene; V was cut back by 6 bases and J by 4 bases. CDR3 size: 15 residues. In nucleotides, the CDR3 is TGTGCCAGCAGTTCACAGGGGGCCTACTTATACGAGCAGTACTTC. It yields the protein CASSSQGAYLYEQYF.